One sample yielded the 13 T cell receptor beta chains listed below, sequenced in a study of blood T cell repertoires in COVID-19. The table came from immunoSEQ multiplex PCR; TCRdb's copy has only in-frame clones and leaves some out. The sample includes more than 95,000 clones, 85% seen only once; the top ten take roughly 4.5%. Material for sequencing was peripheral blood. The origin of the receptors is a man aged 50 to 60 with acute or convalescent COVID-19.

The chain couples TRBV19 to TRBJ2-5; possibly TRBD1 for D (6 bases). CDR3 length: 14 amino acids. Germline V gives CDR1 LNHDA, CDR2 SQIVND (reference sequence). Trimming removed 4 bases at V and 2 bases at J, with 11 bases between. The CDR3 DNA follows: TGTGCCAGTAGTACCCGGACAGTACAAGAGACCCAGTACTTC. This translates into CASSTRTVQETQYF. The full variable domain, its missing parts supplied by reference TRBV19 and TRBJ2-5, is DGGITQSPKYLFRKEGQNVTLSCEQNLNHDAMYWYRQDPGQGLRLIYYSQIVNDFQKGDIAEGYSVSREKKESFPLTVTSAQKNPTAFYLCASSTRTVQETQYFGPGTRLLVL.

The chain combines TRBV9 with TRBJ2-5, with 10 bases aligning to TRBD1. The germline V gene encodes CDR1 SGDLS and CDR2 YYNGEE. This CDR3 contains 14 residues. The J segment lost 7 bases and the V segment lost 2 bases, leaving 5 bases of the junction unmatched. The CDR3 region has the DNA TGTGCCAGCAGCGTCGAAGGGGACAGGGGGACCCAGTACTTC. It yields the protein CASSVEGDRGTQYF. The variable domain in full, completed from reference TRBV9 and TRBJ2-5, reads DSGVTQTPKHLITATGQRVTLRCSPRSGDLSVYWYQQSLDQGLQFLIQYYNGEERAKGNILERFSAQQFPDLHSELNLSSLELGDSALYFCASSVEGDRGTQYFGPGTRLLVL.

This sequence joins TRBV6-6 and TRBJ1-4; weak D call: TRBD1 (5 bases). In germline, CDR1 is MNHNY, CDR2 SVGAGI (reference sequence). Trimming left V 8 bases short and J 0 bases short, with 13 bases between. The CDR3 is 15 residues long. CDR3 in amino acids: CASLPGPSTNEKLFF. The DNA for the CDR3 is TGTGCCAGCCTGCCAGGGCCGTCAACTAATGAAAAACTGTTTTTT.

The chain has TRBV11-2 and TRBJ1-4; D is unclear. The germline V and J ends were trimmed by 5 bases and 7 bases, with 11 bases remaining between them. Germline assignment: CDR1 SGHAT and CDR2 FQNNGV. The CDR3 consists of 13 residues. This CDR3 reads CASSPVEGEKLFF. Here the CDR3 DNA reads TGTGCCAGCAGCCCCGTGGAGGGTGAAAAACTGTTTTTT.

The chain joins TRBV18 to TRBJ1-1; weak D call: TRBD1 (5 bases). The CDR3 loop spans 16 amino acids. Germline lookup yields CDR1 KGHSH and CDR2 LQKENI. Trimming cost V 4 bases and J 0 bases, with 15 bases left between them. This CDR3 is CASSRSQGRMNTEAFF. The CDR3 DNA reads as TGTGCCAGCTCACGTTCGCAGGGCCGGATGAACACTGAAGCTTTCTTT.

The CDR3 sequence: CASSPPTGGVRGQYF. The CDR3, as DNA: TGTGCCAGCAGCCCGCCCACTGGGGGGGTGAGGGGGCAGTATTTT. The rearrangement uses TRBV11-3 and TRBJ2-3; TRBD2 matches at 7 bases. The CDR3 is made up of 15 amino acids. The junction had 16 bases not matched to a gene; V was cut back by 5 bases and J by 11 bases. Germline V gene data show CDR1 as SGHNT and CDR2 as YENEEA. Filled out from reference TRBV11-3 and TRBJ2-3, the complete variable domain reads EAGVVQSPRYKIIEKKQPVAFWCNPISGHNTLYWYLQNLGQGPELLIRYENEEAVDDSQLPKDRFSAERLKGVDSTLKIQPAELGDSAVYLCASSPPTGGVRGQYFGPGTRLTVL.

Comments on this clone: This likely comes from a read error, as the CDR3 has no conserved phenylalanine or tryptophan at its end. No DNA is shown, since the ends of the CDR3 on it are uncertain; the CDR3 is the one TCRdb lists. This chain uses TRBV30 with TRBJ1-2; no check of the table's D call, TRBD1, against the DNA was made. Germline values: CDR1 GTSNPN, CDR2 SVGIG (reference sequence). Ends included, the CDR3 has 11 residues. The chain's CDR3 is CAWSQGGQATL.

The rearrangement uses TRBV7-6 and TRBJ1-1; 7 nucleotides line up with TRBD1. This CDR3 has 17 amino acids. Germline V gene lookup returns CDR1 SGHVS and CDR2 FNYEAQ. The junction had 12 bases not matched to a gene; V was cut back by 0 bases and J by 5 bases. The CDR3 is CASSLARSTGVRTEAFF. In nucleotides, the CDR3 is TGTGCCAGCAGCTTAGCCAGGTCAACAGGGGTGAGAACTGAAGCTTTCTTT.

This chain connects TRBV28 to TRBJ2-1, with D possibly TRBD2 on 6 matching bases. Trimming took off 6 bases at V and 12 bases at J, with 24 bases between the two ends. Germline CDR1 and CDR2: MDHEN and SYDVKM. This CDR3 region has 15 residues. In DNA, the CDR3 is TGTGCCAGCAGCCCCCCGGGAGCGGCCGGCACGAGGCAGTTCTTC. The encoded protein is CASSPPGAAGTRQFF.

The V call is TRBV11-2, the J call TRBJ1-1; D might be TRBD1 (6 bases). This CDR3 has 13 residues. V gave up 7 bases and J gave up 11 bases, with 20 bases separating them. Germline assignment: CDR1 SGHAT and CDR2 FQNNGV. As DNA, the CDR3 is TGTGCCAGCACTCAAAGCGGGGGTAGGGGGGCTTTCTTT. Its translation: CASTQSGGRGAFF.

This rearrangement joins TRBV18 to TRBJ1-3; D unresolved. This CDR3 is built from 16 residues. V was pared by 3 bases and J by 0 bases, with 12 bases between. Looked up from germline, CDR1 is KGHSH and CDR2 is LQKENI. CDR3 amino acids: CASSPPHQRSGNTIYF. The CDR3 coding sequence is TGTGCCAGCTCACCCCCGCATCAGCGCTCTGGAAACACCATATATTTT.

This chain connects TRBV4-1 to TRBJ1-3; D is unclear. V dropped 1 base and J dropped 0 bases, with 16 bases sitting between them. The germline gives CDR1 MGHRA, CDR2 YSYEKL. The CDR3 runs 18 residues. The CDR3 region is CASSQGQSYPDSGNTIYF. In nucleotides, the CDR3 is TGCGCCAGCAGCCAAGGGCAGTCATACCCCGACTCTGGAAACACCATATATTTT.

This clone has a single count. This chain joins TRBV6-5 and TRBJ1-3; D is perhaps TRBD1 (6 bases). The CDR3 covers 15 residues. V dropped 2 bases and J dropped 0 bases, with 8 bases sitting between them. Germline V CDR1 and CDR2: MNHEY, SVGAGI. CDR3 in DNA: TGTGCCAGCAGTTACCAGGGGTCCTCTGGAAACACCATATATTTT. Protein sequence: CASSYQGSSGNTIYF.